In this sample, the clone carrying this T cell receptor (beta chain) turned up a few times. The target antigen is unknown. TCRdb re-called the reads with MiXCR, one entry per CDR3 protein. The profile shows about 220,000 distinct CDR3 sequences, around 40% of them singletons. The data are from a study of T cell repertoires in cytomegalovirus infection. The V and J ends lost 7 bases and 0 bases respectively, with 14 bases between them. Looked up from germline, CDR1 is MNHEY and CDR2 is SVGAGI. The CDR3 length is 15 residues. Study outcomes and limitations: Pooled public TCR beta family frequency picked out CMV carriers with the relevant HLA.

The sequence was obtained from a human donor in good health (CMV status not recorded). Some clones in this sample may be carry-over from other donors' samples. This rearrangement joins TRBV6-5 to TRBJ2-3; D might be TRBD2 (6 bases). Source: CD8+ T cells from cultured PBMCs, taken from culture after CMV antigen stimulation. CDR3 DNA: TGTGCCAGCACCAACACGGCGGGGAGCACAGATACGCAGTATTTT. Translated, it gives CASTNTAGSTDTQYF.